This TCR beta chain was recorded in a study of PD-L1 blockade in urothelial cancer. TCRdb keeps only in-frame clones here, not all; method: immunoSEQ multiplex PCR. The sample lists some 71,000 clones, 85% occurring once. CDR1 MDHEN and CDR2 SYDVKM come from the germline V gene. This CDR3 has 17 amino acids. The V and J ends lost 5 bases and 6 bases, in that order; junction bases with no gene match: 15. The time point was: pretreatment peripheral blood. This TCR derives from a man aged 35-49 years with urothelial cancer. V usage is TRBV28 and J usage is TRBJ2-1, with 8 bases lining up with TRBD1. The sequencing here drew on PBMCs, taken around atezolizumab (anti-PD-L1) treatment. CDR3 nucleotide sequence: TGTGCCAGCAGTACCCCCAGACAGGGGCTGAGGAGCAATGAGCAGTTCTTC. It yields the protein CASSTPRQGLRSNEQFF.